Listed here are 18 T cell receptor beta chains from one sample, sequenced in a study of T cell responses to AZD1222 COVID-19 vaccine. Clones were read by immunoSEQ multiplex PCR, and TCRdb kept only the in-frame ones, dropping some. Of 150,000 to 200,000 clones listed, 90% to 95% were seen once; the top ten hold approximately 0.64%. This specimen consisted of peripheral blood, obtained on day 0 of AZD1222 vaccination. These receptors all stem from an adult in good health.

The rearrangement links TRBV11-3 to TRBJ2-7; TRBD1 is a possible D gene (8 bases). Between the trimmed V and J ends, which lost 4 bases and 7 bases, there was a span of 14 bases. The CDR3 totals 13 residues. CDR1 is SGHNT and CDR2 is YENEEA in the germline V gene. CDR3: CASSSHRGGEQYF. The CDR3 coding sequence is TGTGCCAGCAGCTCCCACAGGGGGGGGGAGCAGTACTTC.

The chain has TRBV10-3 and TRBJ2-7, with 8 positions matching TRBD1. J lost 1 base, V lost 2 bases, and 13 bases had no gene match. The CDR3 length is 18 residues. Germline V gene sequence: CDR1 ENHRY, CDR2 SYGVKD. The CDR3 reads CAISEKDREFMLSYEQYF. CDR3 sequence (DNA): TGTGCCATCAGTGAGAAGGACAGGGAATTTATGCTTTCCTACGAGCAGTACTTC.

V is TRBV9 and J is TRBJ1-3; D call uncertain. This CDR3 has 17 residues. Trimming pared 0 bases from V and 2 bases from J, leaving 15 bases between. Germline CDR1 SGDLS, CDR2 YYNGEE. The CDR3 DNA reads as TGTGCCAGCAGCGTAGGTTTGGGTGGGAGGACTGGAAACACCATATATTTT. It codes for CASSVGLGGRTGNTIYF.

This clone has a handful of counts. The chain combines TRBV5-5 with TRBJ2-1; TRBD1 is a possible D gene (6 bases). The CDR3 runs 15 residues. V lost 1 base and J 7 bases, leaving 15 bases between the germline ends. The germline V gene encodes CDR1 SGHKS and CDR2 YYEKEE (reference sequence). CDR3 residues: CASSLKSDRGNEQFF. Here the CDR3 DNA reads TGTGCCAGCAGCTTGAAGAGCGATAGGGGGAATGAGCAGTTCTTC.

This clone was seen once. The gene calls are TRBV6-5 and TRBJ1-2; D is undetermined. There are 14 residues in the CDR3. Per the germline V gene, CDR1 is MNHEY and CDR2 is SVGAGI. V was trimmed by 6 bases and J by 5 bases, leaving 16 bases between them. CDR3 DNA sequence: TGTGCCAGCAGCCAGACGGACGGAGGGTATGGCTACACCTTC. Protein product: CASSQTDGGYGYTF.

This sequence joins TRBV7-9 and TRBJ2-7; a weak D match, TRBD1 (6 bases). V shed 4 bases and J shed 2 bases, with 15 bases lying between them. The CDR3 runs to 15 residues. From germline, CDR1 is SEHNR and CDR2 FQNEAQ (reference sequence). The CDR3, as DNA: TGTGCCAGCAGCTCGCATACGGGACACCCCTACGAGCAGTACTTC. As protein: CASSSHTGHPYEQYF.

This chain connects TRBV15 to TRBJ2-3, with D perhaps TRBD1 or TRBD2 (6 bases each). In germline, CDR1 is LNHNV, CDR2 YYDKDF (reference sequence). Trimming cost V 8 bases and J 6 bases, with 18 bases left between them. There are 14 residues in the CDR3. In DNA form, the CDR3 reads TGTGCCACCCTGAGGGGGGAAGACTCGGATACGCAGTATTTT. Its translation is CATLRGEDSDTQYF.

This sequence joins TRBV21-1 and TRBJ1-5. TRBV21-1 constitutes a pseudogene. The CDR3 totals 14 residues. The DNA of the CDR3 is TGTGCCAGCATCCCCGCGGAGAGTTGGGGGAAGTGGCATTTT. It specifies CASIPAESWGKWHF.

The V gene is TRBV25-1, the J gene TRBJ1-3; TRBD1 aligns across 7 bases. This CDR3 comprises 15 residues. V gave up 6 bases and J gave up 2 bases; unmatched junction bases: 7. Germline values: CDR1 MGHDK, CDR2 SYGVNS. In nucleotides, the CDR3 is TGTGCCAGCAGCCGGGACAGTTTTGCTGGAAACACCATATATTTT. This encodes CASSRDSFAGNTIYF.

V and J are TRBV29-1 and TRBJ2-1, with D maybe TRBD1 (6 bases). Germline CDR1 and CDR2: SQVTM and ANQGSEA. Trimming shortened V by 4 bases and J by 6 bases, and 13 bases separated the two germline ends. This CDR3 contains 13 residues. CDR3 nucleotide sequence: TGCAGCGTTGTTCCAGGGGCCCTCAATGAGCAGTTCTTC. Protein product: CSVVPGALNEQFF.

This rearrangement joins TRBV7-9 to TRBJ1-4; D may be TRBD1 (5 bases). CDR1 is SEHNR and CDR2 is FQNEAQ in the germline V gene (reference sequence). With 4 bases removed from V and 8 bases from J, the gap between germline ends came to 11 bases. CDR3 size: 13 residues. CDR3 sequence reads: CASSSGGREKLFF. The CDR3 nucleotides are TGTGCCAGCAGCTCGGGGGGTAGGGAAAAACTGTTTTTT.

This clone was seen once. This chain joins TRBV15 and TRBJ1-6, with D unresolved. Germline V gene sequence: CDR1 LNHNV, CDR2 YYDKDF (reference sequence). Trimming removed 5 bases from V and 9 bases from J, with 14 bases in between. The CDR3 extends over 14 amino acids. The CDR3 nucleotides are TGTGCCACCAGCGATATACTAATCGGTTCACCCCTCCACTTT. The encoded protein is CATSDILIGSPLHF. The full variable domain, rest sourced from reference TRBV15 and TRBJ1-6, is DAMVIQNPRYQVTQFGKPVTLSCSQTLNHNVMYWYQQKSSQAPKLLFHYYDKDFNNEADTPDNFQSRRPNTSFCFLDIRSPGLGDTAMYLCATSDILIGSPLHFGNGTRLTVT.

The V call is TRBV2, the J call TRBJ2-7; weak D call: TRBD1 (6 bases). Looked up from germline, CDR1 is SNHLY and CDR2 is FYNNEI. Between the trimmed V and J ends, which lost 3 bases and 7 bases, there was a span of 16 bases. This CDR3 is 14 amino acids long. The CDR3 DNA sequence: TGTGCCAGCAGTGATATTGGACAGCCTGGGGAGCAGTACTTC. It yields the protein CASSDIGQPGEQYF.

This clone occurred once. This chain connects TRBV9 to TRBJ2-1; 10 positions agree with TRBD2. Losses at the gene ends were 0 bases for V and 6 bases for J; bases not matched to a gene: 3. Germline CDR1 reads SGDLS; CDR2 reads YYNGEE. This CDR3 contains 15 residues. DNA of the CDR3: TGTGCCAGCAGCGTAGGTCTAGCGGGAGCCAATGAGCAGTTCTTC. Its translation is CASSVGLAGANEQFF.

The chain has TRBV29-1 and TRBJ1-2; D unresolved. This CDR3 spans 10 amino acids. From germline, CDR1 is SQVTM and CDR2 ANQGSEA. Trimming removed 3 bases at V and 6 bases at J, with 5 bases between. The DNA of the CDR3 is TGCAGCGTTGAGCAGGATGGCTACACCTTC. The encoded protein is CSVEQDGYTF. The variable domain in full, with the rest retrieved from reference TRBV29-1 and TRBJ1-2, is SAVISQKPSRDICQRGTSLTIQCQVDSQVTMMFWYRQQPGQSLTLIATANQGSEATYESGFVIDKFPISRPNLTFSTLTVSNMSPEDSSIYLCSVEQDGYTFGSGTRLTVV.

This rearrangement joins TRBV5-1 to TRBJ2-2; D is perhaps TRBD1 (6 bases). V was pared by 2 bases and J by 4 bases, with 21 bases between. Germline CDR1 is SGHRS and CDR2 is YFSETQ. This CDR3 is 18 amino acids long. DNA of the CDR3: TGCGCCAGCAGCTTTGGCAGGGGCCCGTTGAGTTTCACCGGGGAGCTGTTTTTT. Translating it yields CASSFGRGPLSFTGELFF.

The chain employs TRBV21-1 and TRBJ1-1; the D call in the table, TRBD1, was not verified against the DNA. TRBV21-1 is deemed a pseudogene. The CDR3 sequence is 15 residues long. The CDR3, as DNA: TGTGCCAGCAGCCCACGGGACAGAGAGGGCACTGAAGCTTTCTTT. Translating gives CASSPRDREGTEAFF.

This clone appeared once. The chain carries TRBV7-9 and TRBJ1-5; D gene ambiguous. The ends were cut back, 8 bases at V and 0 bases at J, with 11 bases in the middle. The CDR3 loop spans 14 amino acids. CDR1 and CDR2 (germline): SEHNR, FQNEAQ (reference sequence). The CDR3 is CASGPPYSNQPQHF. The CDR3 nucleotides are TGTGCCAGCGGACCTCCTTATAGCAATCAGCCCCAGCATTTT.